A single T cell receptor (beta chain) is shown here with its context. The target antigen is unknown. This sample was taken from a study of beta chain features in type 1 diabetes. Whole-study results and caveats: Significant though moderate, a shortening of TCRB CDR3s appeared in all four CD4+ subsets of Type 1 diabetes patients.

The entirety of the isolated RNA underwent reverse transcription, so expressed TCRB transcripts were sequenced. The assay was immunoSEQ multiplex PCR, and TCRdb's table has in-frame clones only and misses some. The table lists around 250,000 clones, approximately 15% of them singletons. The V gene lost 4 bases and the J gene lost 4 bases, with 14 bases spanning the gap. Germline V gene data show CDR1 as SGHTS and CDR2 as YDEGEE. The CDR3 has 14 residues. The V gene is TRBV5-8, the J gene TRBJ1-1, with a possible D match to TRBD1 (6 bases). Material for sequencing was naive CD4+ T cells from blood. The receptor was isolated from a man between 25 and 39 years old with type 1 diabetes. This CDR3 reads CASSPWGLSTEAFF. Here the CDR3 DNA reads TGTGCCAGCAGCCCATGGGGGCTAAGCACTGAAGCTTTCTTT. The variable domain in full, completed from reference TRBV5-8 and TRBJ1-1, reads EAGVTQSPTHLIKTRGQQATLRCSPISGHTSVYWYQQALGLGLQFLLWYDEGEERNRGNFPPRFSGRQFPNYSSELNVNALELEDSALYLCASSPWGLSTEAFFGQGTRLTVV.